This record concerns one TCR beta chain sequence. Its antigen is unknown. The record has no base qualities; no much larger clone is one base away. The CDR1 and CDR2 encoded by the germline V gene are MGHDK and SYGVNS. The junction carries 6 bases between V and J, which are trimmed by 6 bases and 0 bases respectively. From its cysteine to its phenylalanine, the CDR3 spans 14 amino acids. Of all the DNA, just the CDR3 is kept, 42 bases in frame from base 1. Library creation used the immunoSEQ multiplex PCR assay. For most patients, genomic DNA was isolated with the Qiagen DNeasy Blood and Tissue Kit and sent frozen to Adaptive Biotechnologies for TCR sequencing. High-throughput TCR-beta CDR3 sequencing of genomic DNA from most patients was performed by Adaptive Biotechnologies. The paper's data handling went like this. TCR sequencing data were retrieved from Adaptive's ImmunoSEQ software for more than 15 patients, whereas a few other patients were processed with MiXCR and VDJtools. CD4 versus CD8 sorting errors were corrected by removing sequences found in both subsets at a frequency ratio below 5:1. CDR3 nucleotide sequences shared between donor and recipient were removed because their origin could not be assigned. To be classed as alloreactive, a clone needed at least 2-fold expansion over unstimulated cells and a minimum CFSE-low frequency of 0.002% (template counts) or 0.001% (read counts). Clones detected in sequenced pre-transplant spleen, lymph node, or MLR CFSE-low populations of the donor or recipient were defined as mappable. The cumulative frequency of alloreactive clones was calculated as a percentage of all sequences, weighted by copy number. Drawn from immuneACCESS, this table holds only the in-frame rearrangements with V and J called that TCRdb kept. Clones are partly lost; checked studies trace under half to an unresolved V gene and leave the rest unexplained. V and J calls and clone size are copied from that table; D and trimming were computed from the DNA. This sample is represented by fewer than 90,000 clones; 94% of them were singletons. Roughly 0.2% of the sample comes from the top ten.

In light of the paper, this sample's time point label describes: cells obtained before transplantation from donor or recipient. CD3+CD4+ and CD3+CD8+ populations were FACS-sorted from unstimulated pre-transplant donor and recipient cells taken from spleen or lymph nodes. This entry belongs to a study of graft-versus-host responses after intestinal transplantation (dated by TCRdb to about 2021). For the wider study: The transplants that recipients got were multivisceral, liver-intestinal, or isolated intestinal. Every recipient was given anti-thymocyte globulin induction, followed by approximately three years of maintenance tacrolimus and steroids. Bulk TCR-beta CDR3 sequencing was used to track graft-versus-host and host-versus-graft alloreactive T cell clones in the graft, circulation and bone marrow after intestinal transplantation. Alloreactive clones were identified by sequencing pre-transplant mixed lymphocyte reaction products and comparing them with unstimulated pre-transplant donor and recipient T cells. The cohort enrolled approximately 24 intestinal transplant recipients including one retransplant, and a few patients lacking pretransplant specimens were excluded. Donor T cell macrochimerism was defined as a peak of at least 4% donor T cells among recipient peripheral blood mononuclear cells. Rather than going through the commercial service, samples from a few later patients were sequenced in-house on an Illumina MiSeq and processed with MiXCR. General study outcomes and caveats: Early after transplant, peak levels of circulating GvH clones were found to be associated with declines in HvG clones. GvH clones were detected in recipient bone marrow, and some of these GvH clones were observed earlier in ileal mucosa or blood, consistent with an intestinal mucosal origin. The relatively low number and heterogeneity of intestinal transplant patients limited the conclusions. In patients with donor T cell macrochimerism, the allografts had high GvH to HvG T cell clonal ratios.

Sequenced here: unstimulated CD4+ T cells sorted from spleen or lymph node cells, sampled before transplant. The V gene is TRBV25-1 and the J gene is TRBJ1-6; the D gene remains uncertain. The receptor was isolated from a human donor who was the organ donor for an intestinal transplant. The CDR3 reads as follows: CASSGYSYNSPLHF. The base sequence is TGTGCCAGCAGCGGCTACTCCTATAATTCACCCCTCCACTTT.